This T cell receptor beta chain was sequenced in a study of radiotherapy plus CTLA-4 blockade in lung cancer. Across the study: Patients showed objective responses in 18% of cases, and disease control was achieved by about 30%.

Libraries were prepared by immunoSEQ multiplex PCR; TCRdb keeps only in-frame clonotypes and omits some of them. The sample shows roughly 45,000 clones, roughly 60% of them seen only once. Germline V gene data show CDR1 as SGHRS and CDR2 as YFSETQ. The CDR3 spans 17 residues. V shed 4 bases and J 2 bases; nucleotides not matched to a gene: 12. Study results and caveats: Best predicting response, reportedly, were early blood T cell clone dynamics, with interferon-beta. TCR clones originating in tumors grew in number in blood after radiotherapy plus ipilimumab.

Ipilimumab-mediated CTLA-4 blockade plus focal radiation was given to patients having chemo-refractory metastatic non-small-cell lung cancer. As concerns this clone: As yet, its antigen is unknown.

The chain employs TRBV5-1 and TRBJ1-3; 7 bases map to TRBD1. The clonotype was recovered from a human donor with non-small cell lung cancer who had a partial response to radiotherapy plus ipilimumab. The sample here was peripheral blood, taken from a patient treated with radiotherapy plus ipilimumab. In nucleotides, the CDR3 is TGCGCCAGCAGCACGGGGACAGCCAAAGCTGCTGGAAACACCATATATTTT. Its translation: CASSTGTAKAAGNTIYF.